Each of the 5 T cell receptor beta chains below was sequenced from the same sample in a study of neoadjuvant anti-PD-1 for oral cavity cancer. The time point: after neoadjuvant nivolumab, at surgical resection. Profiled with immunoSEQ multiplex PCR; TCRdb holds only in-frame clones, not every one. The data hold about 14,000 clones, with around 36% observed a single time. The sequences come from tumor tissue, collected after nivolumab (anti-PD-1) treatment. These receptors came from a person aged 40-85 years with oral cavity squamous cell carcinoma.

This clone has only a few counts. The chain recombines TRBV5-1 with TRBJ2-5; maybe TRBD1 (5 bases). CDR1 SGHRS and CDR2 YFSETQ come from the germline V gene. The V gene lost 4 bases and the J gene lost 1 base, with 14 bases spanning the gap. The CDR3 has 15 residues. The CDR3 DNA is TGCGCCAGCAGCAAAAGGGGTGTCTCCCAAGAGACCCAGTACTTC. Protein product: CASSKRGVSQETQYF.

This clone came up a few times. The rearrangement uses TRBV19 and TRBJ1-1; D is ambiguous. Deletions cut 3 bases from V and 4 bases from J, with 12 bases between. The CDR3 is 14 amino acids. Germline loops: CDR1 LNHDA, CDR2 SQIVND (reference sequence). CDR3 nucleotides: TGTGCCAGTAGTATTATAGGGATGGTCACTGAAGCTTTCTTT. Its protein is CASSIIGMVTEAFF.

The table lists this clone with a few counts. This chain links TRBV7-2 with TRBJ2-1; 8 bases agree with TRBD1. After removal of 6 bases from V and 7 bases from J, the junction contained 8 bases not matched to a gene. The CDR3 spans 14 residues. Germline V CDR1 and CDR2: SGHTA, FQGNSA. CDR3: CASSRQGSLNEQFF. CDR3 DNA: TGTGCCAGCAGTCGACAGGGGTCTTTGAATGAGCAGTTCTTC.

DNA of the CDR3: TGTGCCAGCAGTGAAGACGCTTATGGCTACACCTTC. Its protein is CASSEDAYGYTF. The J gene is TRBJ1-2, the V gene TRBV2; D uncertain. Germline V gene data show CDR1 as SNHLY and CDR2 as FYNNEI. V lost 1 base, J lost 5 bases, and 5 bases lay in between. CDR3 length: 12 amino acids. Looking up the rest from reference TRBV2 and TRBJ1-2 gives the full variable domain: EPEVTQTPSHQVTQMGQEVILRCVPISNHLYFYWYRQILGQKVEFLVSFYNNEISEKSEIFDDQFSVERPDGSNFTLKIRSTKLEDSAMYFCASSEDAYGYTFGSGTRLTVV.

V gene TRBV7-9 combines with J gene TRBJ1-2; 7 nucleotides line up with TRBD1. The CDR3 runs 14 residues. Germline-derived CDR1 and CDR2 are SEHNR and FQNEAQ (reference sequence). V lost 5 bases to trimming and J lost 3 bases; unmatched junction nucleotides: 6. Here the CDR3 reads CASSSGQAYYGYTF. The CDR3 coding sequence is TGTGCCAGCAGCAGCGGACAGGCGTACTATGGCTACACCTTC. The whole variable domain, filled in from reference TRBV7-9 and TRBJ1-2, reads DTGVSQNPRHKITKRGQNVTFRCDPISEHNRLYWYRQTLGQGPEFLTYFQNEAQLEKSRLLSDRFSAERPKGSFSTLEIQRTEQGDSAMYLCASSSGQAYYGYTFGSGTRLTVV.